Listed below are T cell receptor beta chains from one sample, sequenced in a study of T cell repertoires in cytomegalovirus infection. TCRdb recomputed calls from the reads with MiXCR, one row per CDR3 protein. The table has around 530,000 distinct CDR3 sequences, approximately 15% seen once. Sequencing used CD8+ T cells from PBMCs. These receptors were collected from a human donor in good health (CMV status not recorded). Some clones in this sample may be carry-over from other donors' samples. The CDR3 runs from the conserved cysteine through the conserved F or W. A D gene is named only where the DNA matches it firmly. The size field is filled for only some rows; it gives once, few, many or a size class.

clone_size,v_call,j_call,d_call,cdr3_nt,cdr3_aa
many,TRBV7-2,TRBJ1-3,.,TGTGCCAGCAGCATCCTCCCCTCTGGAAACACCATATATTTT,CASSILPSGNTIYF
many,TRBV5-6,TRBJ2-1,.,TGTGCCAGCAGCTTGGCCCCCTGGAATGAGCAGTTCTTC,CASSLAPWNEQFF
many,TRBV7-3,TRBJ2-5,.,TGTGCCAGCAGCTTAACGGGTAGAGGGGTACAAGAGACCCAGTACTTC,CASSLTGRGVQETQYF
.,TRBV18,TRBJ2-3,.,TGTGCCAGCTCACCACCGGAGGGTAGGCCAGATACGCAGTATTTT,CASSPPEGRPDTQYF
.,TRBV5-5,TRBJ2-2,TRBD2,TGTGCCAGCAGCTTGGGACTAGCGGGAGCGGGGTACACCGGGGAGCTGTTTTTT,CASSLGLAGAGYTGELFF
.,TRBV13,TRBJ1-5,.,TGTGCCAGCAGCTTAGGCGGGCAGGGGAGTCAGCCCCAGCATTTT,CASSLGGQGSQPQHF
.,TRBV6-6,TRBJ1-1,.,TGTGCCAGCAGTAAAAGGACAGAGAACACTGAAGCTTTCTTT,CASSKRTENTEAFF
.,TRBV29-1,TRBJ2-3,TRBD2,TGCAGCGTGACTAGCGGAGTGGCGGATACGCAGTATTTT,CSVTSGVADTQYF
few,TRBV19,TRBJ1-5,.,TGTGCCAGTACTTTCGGGGGTTACTCGCCCCAGCATTTT,CASTFGGYSPQHF
.,TRBV27,TRBJ2-3,.,TGTGCCAGCAGTACGCCCCGGGGGACACTCACAGATACGCAGTATTTT,CASSTPRGTLTDTQYF
.,TRBV9,TRBJ2-5,TRBD2,TGTGCCAGCAGCGACCGGGACTATCAAGAGACCCAGTACTTC,CASSDRDYQETQYF
many,TRBV28,TRBJ2-7,.,TGTGCCAGCAGTTTAACGGGACATAAGGGCTCCCTTTACGAGCAGTACTTC,CASSLTGHKGSLYEQYF
few,TRBV6-5,TRBJ2-1,TRBD2,TGTGCCAGCAGTCCCCTAGCGGGGGGGCCGTATGAGCAGTTCTTC,CASSPLAGGPYEQFF
.,TRBV4-3,TRBJ2-7,.,TGCGCCAGCAGTGAGGGCTGGAGAGGTTACGAGCAGTACTTC,CASSEGWRGYEQYF
many,TRBV5-1,TRBJ2-1,TRBD2,TGCGCCAGCAGCCTACTGAGCGGGGGTGATTACAATGAGCAGTTCTTC,CASSLLSGGDYNEQFF
many,TRBV7-9,TRBJ2-1,.,TGTGCCATCAATACCGGGACTTCACGCAATGAGCAGTTCTTC,CAINTGTSRNEQFF
.,TRBV5-1,TRBJ2-1,TRBD1,TGCGCCAGCAGCTCGGGACAGGGGGCGTCCTACAATGAGCAGTTCTTC,CASSSGQGASYNEQFF
.,TRBV20-1,TRBJ2-7,.,TGCAGTGCGGAGGGGACGATTACCTACGAGCAGTACTTC,CSAEGTITYEQYF
many,TRBV7-9,TRBJ2-1,TRBD2,TGTGCCAGCAGCCCCACTAGCGGGAGAATTTCGGAGCAGTTCTTC,CASSPTSGRISEQFF
.,TRBV20-1,TRBJ2-1,TRBD2,TGCAGTGCTATGACTAGCGGGAGAAGTGAGCAGTTCTTC,CSAMTSGRSEQFF
many,TRBV7-6,TRBJ2-5,.,TGTGCCAGCAGCTCAAGCGCGGGGGCCCGCCAAGAGACCCAGTACTTC,CASSSSAGARQETQYF
.,TRBV7-6,TRBJ2-1,TRBD2,TGTGCCAGCAGCTCGCTACATGGGAGGGTGCAGTTCTTC,CASSSLHGRVQFF
few,TRBV6-5,TRBJ2-5,TRBD2,TGTGCCAGCAGTTACGGGGCGGGAGGAGAAGAGACCCAGTACTTC,CASSYGAGGEETQYF
many,TRBV11-2,TRBJ2-7,TRBD2,TGTGCCAGCAGCTTGTGGGCTAGCGGCTACGAGCAGTACTTC,CASSLWASGYEQYF
many,TRBV7-3,TRBJ1-1,.,TGTGCCAGCAGCTTAGAGCCCGGTGAGGGCACTGAAGCTTTCTTT,CASSLEPGEGTEAFF
many,TRBV7-2,TRBJ2-1,.,TGTGCCAGCAGCCTACTCGGGGATCTCCGCTCCTACAATGAGCAGTTCTTC,CASSLLGDLRSYNEQFF
many,TRBV6-5,TRBJ2-2,.,TGTGCCAGCACCTGGAACGGGGAGCTGTTTTTT,CASTWNGELFF
many,TRBV7-9,TRBJ2-1,.,TGTGCCAGCAGCTTAGTTGAGTACCAGTTCTTC,CASSLVEYQFF
.,TRBV30,TRBJ2-7,.,TGTGCCTGGTGTACAGGGCTTTCCTACGAGCAGTACTTC,CAWCTGLSYEQYF
.,TRBV3-1,TRBJ1-4,TRBD1,TGTGCCAGCAGCCAAGATCGGACAGGGGGGCCTGAAAAACTGTTTTTT,CASSQDRTGGPEKLFF
.,TRBV19,TRBJ2-1,.,TGTGCCAGTAGACGGGACCGAGAAAGCTCCTACAATGAGCAGTTCTTC,CASRRDRESSYNEQFF
many,TRBV7-3,TRBJ2-3,TRBD2,TGTGCCAGCAGCTTTGGACTAGCGCCTAGCACAGATACGCAGTATTTT,CASSFGLAPSTDTQYF
many,TRBV28,TRBJ2-6,.,TGTGCCAGCCTTCACGGGATGAAAGTATCTGGGGCCAACGTCCTGACTTTC,CASLHGMKVSGANVLTF
many,TRBV13,TRBJ1-1,.,TGTGCCAGCTCGGGGGGGGAGAAGGGGAACACTGAAGCTTTCTTT,CASSGGEKGNTEAFF
few,TRBV5-1,TRBJ2-7,.,TGCGCCAGCAGCGCCGCCCCTAACGAGCAGTACTTC,CASSAAPNEQYF
few,TRBV19,TRBJ1-1,.,TGTGCCAGTATAAGGGGGGACACTGAAGCTTTCTTT,CASIRGDTEAFF
many,TRBV7-6,TRBJ1-2,TRBD1,TGTGCCAGCAGCCCCTGGACAGGGAATGGCTACACCTTC,CASSPWTGNGYTF
.,TRBV10-3,TRBJ1-1,TRBD1,TGTGCCATCAGTGAGGTAATCCCGGGACAGGGGGACACTGAAGCTTTCTTT,CAISEVIPGQGDTEAFF
.,TRBV7-9,TRBJ2-7,.,TGTGCCAGCAGCCCTAGGCGGGCAGGGAGCTACGAGCAGTACTTC,CASSPRRAGSYEQYF
many,TRBV5-4,TRBJ2-1,.,TGTGCCAGCAGCTTGTGGCGGGATTTGAATGAGCAGTTCTTC,CASSLWRDLNEQFF
.,TRBV30,TRBJ2-2,TRBD1,TGTGCCTGGAGACAACAGGGGAGAGGGGAGCTGTTTTTT,CAWRQQGRGELFF
few,TRBV6-2/TRBV6-3,TRBJ1-5,TRBD1,TGTGCCAGCAGTCAAAAGACAGGGGGTAGTGGCAATCAGCCCCAGCATTTT,CASSQKTGGSGNQPQHF
many,TRBV7-9,TRBJ2-5,.,TGTGCCAGCAGCTTAAGTGGCGCGGGGGCCCAGACGGAGACCCAGTACTTC,CASSLSGAGAQTETQYF
.,TRBV12-3/TRBV12-4,TRBJ2-1,TRBD1,TGTGCCAGCAGCAGAACAGGGGACAATGAGCAGTTCTTC,CASSRTGDNEQFF
many,TRBV4-1,TRBJ1-1,TRBD1,TGCGCCAGCAGCCAACGCCCAGGGGGGACTGAAGCTTTCTTT,CASSQRPGGTEAFF
.,TRBV20-1,TRBJ2-1,.,TGCAGTGCCCGGACGCGAACAGGGCAACGCAATGAGCAGTTCTTC,CSARTRTGQRNEQFF
few,TRBV7-9,TRBJ1-1,.,TGTGCCAGCAGCGACCGGGACTTCCCGCACGAAGCTTTCTTT,CASSDRDFPHEAFF
few,TRBV7-9,TRBJ2-2,.,TGTGCCAGCAGCTCCTACGGAGAGCAGGGTGGTACCGGGGAGCTGTTTTTT,CASSSYGEQGGTGELFF
few,TRBV2,TRBJ1-1,TRBD1,TGTGCCAGACAAGACAGGGCGAACACTGAAGCTTTCTTT,CARQDRANTEAFF
many,TRBV12-3/TRBV12-4,TRBJ1-1,TRBD1,TGTGCCAGCAGGAACCGGGACAGTCCACACACTGAAGCTTTCTTT,CASRNRDSPHTEAFF
many,TRBV12-3/TRBV12-4,TRBJ2-7,.,TGTGCCAGCAGTTTAAGGGACCCCTACGAGCAGTACTTC,CASSLRDPYEQYF
.,TRBV27,TRBJ2-1,.,TGTGCCAGCAGTTTAAGGTTCGGGTGGAATGAGCAGTTCTTC,CASSLRFGWNEQFF
few,TRBV29-1,TRBJ2-1,.,TGCAGCGTTGAATGGGGAAGCCCCCGCTACAATGAGCAGTTCTTC,CSVEWGSPRYNEQFF
few,TRBV4-1,TRBJ2-7,.,TGCGCCAGCAGCCAAGTCGGGGACCCCTACGAGCAGTACTTC,CASSQVGDPYEQYF
.,TRBV25-1,TRBJ2-2,TRBD1,TGTGCCAGCAGTGAAGGGGACAGGGGGCTCACCGGGGAGCTGTTTTTT,CASSEGDRGLTGELFF